The rows below give T cell receptor beta chains drawn from one sample of a study of T cells after yellow fever vaccination. TCRdb passed the 5' RACE reads through MiXCR, listing each CDR3 protein once. The data show a few hundred thousand distinct CDR3 sequences, around 12% seen once. The input for sequencing was CD4+ T cells sorted from PBMCs, taken 15 days after the yellow fever booster vaccination. The receptors were sampled from a man younger than 35 who received the YFV17D yellow fever vaccine. Each CDR3 is given with its conserved first and last residue. D genes are given only for firm matches. Where a row states a size, it is once, few, many or the class of an expanded clone; other rows omit it.

j_gene	d_gene	v_gene	abundance	CDR3nt	CDR3aa
TRBJ2-1	-	TRBV10-3	few	TGTGCCACCCACGGGGTTTGGGGATCCTACAATGAGCAGTTCTTC	CATHGVWGSYNEQFF
TRBJ1-5	-	TRBV4-3	-	TGCGCCAGCAGCCAAGATAGAGTACAGAATCAGCCCCAGCATTTT	CASSQDRVQNQPQHF
TRBJ2-1	-	TRBV6-2/TRBV6-3	-	TGTGCCAGCGGACGGTCTAATGAGCAGTTCTTC	CASGRSNEQFF
TRBJ1-3	-	TRBV28	-	TGTGCCAGCAGTTTAAGCGGCAGCGAGACCTCTGGAAACACCATATATTTT	CASSLSGSETSGNTIYF
TRBJ1-3	-	TRBV7-2	few	TGTGCCAGCAGCTTAGGAGAAGCAGTTGGAAACACCATATATTTT	CASSLGEAVGNTIYF
TRBJ1-1	-	TRBV4-1	few	TGCGCCAGCAGCCTCCTCTGGAACACTGAAGCTTTCTTT	CASSLLWNTEAFF
TRBJ1-6	-	TRBV7-2	-	TGTGCCAGCAGCTCCGAGGCTTGGATTAATTCACCCCTCCACTTT	CASSSEAWINSPLHF
TRBJ2-2	-	TRBV5-1	-	TGCGCCAGCAAGGGCGGGGACACCGGGGAGCTGTTTTTT	CASKGGDTGELFF
TRBJ2-7	-	TRBV5-1	few	TGCGCCAGCAGCTTGGCCCCCGGGGTCTCATACGAGCAGTACTTC	CASSLAPGVSYEQYF
TRBJ2-7	TRBD1	TRBV25-1	once	TGTGCCAGCAGTGGCCGGACAGGGCCCTACGAGCAGTACTTC	CASSGRTGPYEQYF
TRBJ2-1	TRBD2	TRBV5-1	few	TGCGCCAGCAGCTTGGGTAGCGGGGGGCAGTCCTACAATGAGCAGTTCTTC	CASSLGSGGQSYNEQFF
TRBJ2-3	TRBD1	TRBV7-2	-	TGTGCCAGCAGTCGGGACAGTGGACTCGGCACAGATACGCAGTATTTT	CASSRDSGLGTDTQYF
TRBJ1-5	-	TRBV7-2	many	TGCGCCAGCAGCTTATCCCGAGATCAGCCCCAGCATTTT	CASSLSRDQPQHF
TRBJ1-3	-	TRBV6-2/TRBV6-3	few	TGTGCCAGCAGGGAGAGCTCTGGAAACACCATATATTTT	CASRESSGNTIYF
TRBJ2-3	TRBD2	TRBV7-9	many	TGTGCCAGCAGCCCCCTAGCGGGGGCTTCCAATACGCAGTATTTT	CASSPLAGASNTQYF
TRBJ1-4	-	TRBV12-3/TRBV12-4	-	TGTGCCAGCAGTTTAGATTTTGAGCTGTTTTTT	CASSLDFELFF
TRBJ2-1	TRBD1	TRBV10-3	few	TGTGCCATCAGTGGTTTCGGGGACAGATACAATGAGCAGTTCTTC	CAISGFGDRYNEQFF
TRBJ2-3	TRBD2	TRBV5-1	-	TGCGCCAGCAGCTCAGGACTAGCGGATCCCACAGATACGCAGTATTTT	CASSSGLADPTDTQYF
TRBJ2-1	-	TRBV5-5	many	TGTGCCAGCAGCTTTGTGCGGGGGCCATACAATGAGCAGTTCTTC	CASSFVRGPYNEQFF
TRBJ2-3	-	TRBV6-5	few	TGTGCCAGCAGTTACTCTGAGGGCACAGATACGCAGTATTTT	CASSYSEGTDTQYF
TRBJ1-6	-	TRBV10-3	-	TGTGCCATCAGCGAGCTAGGGACGGTAAATTCACCCCTCCACTTT	CAISELGTVNSPLHF
TRBJ1-1	TRBD1	TRBV5-4	-	TGTGCCAGCAGCTCAACAGGGGGAAGGAACACTGAAGCTTTCTTT	CASSSTGGRNTEAFF
TRBJ2-3	-	TRBV18	-	TGTGCCAGCTCACGCGGGGTAGATACGCAGTATTTT	CASSRGVDTQYF
TRBJ2-5	-	TRBV28	-	TGTGCCAGCAGTTTTCTCCCAGAGACCCAGTACTTC	CASSFLPETQYF
TRBJ1-2	-	TRBV5-4	few	TGTGCCAGTCCCAGACGGAACTATGGCTACACCTTC	CASPRRNYGYTF
TRBJ1-1	TRBD1	TRBV9	few	TGTGCCAGCAGCCCGGGAGGGGGCCCTGAAGCTTTCTTT	CASSPGGGPEAFF
TRBJ1-2	TRBD1	TRBV5-8	few	TGTGCCAGCAGCTGGGACAGGCTGGCCGGCTACACCTTC	CASSWDRLAGYTF
TRBJ1-5	-	TRBV20-1	few	TGCAGTGCTAGTCCTAGCAATCAGCCCCAGCATTTT	CSASPSNQPQHF
TRBJ2-2	-	TRBV5-6	-	TGTGCCAGCAGCTTGGCCAGGCCGGGGGGGGAGCTGTTTTTT	CASSLARPGGELFF
TRBJ2-1	-	TRBV29-1	-	TGCAGCGTTGAAGGATACAATGAGCAGTTCTTC	CSVEGYNEQFF
TRBJ1-5	-	TRBV7-2	few	TGTGCCAGCAGCTTATTGGAGGGGCCTCAGCCCCAGCATTTT	CASSLLEGPQPQHF
TRBJ1-5	TRBD1	TRBV12-3/TRBV12-4	few	TGTGCCAGCAGTCTCAGGGGGCGACAGCCCCAGCATTTT	CASSLRGRQPQHF
TRBJ2-2	-	TRBV24-1	many	TGTGCCACCAGTGAATACGGGGAGCTGTTTTTT	CATSEYGELFF
TRBJ2-7	TRBD2	TRBV12-3/TRBV12-4	-	TGTGCCAGCAGTTTGCAACTAGCGGGGGTCTTGGAGCAGTACTTC	CASSLQLAGVLEQYF
TRBJ2-3	TRBD2	TRBV11-2	few	TGTGCCAGCAGCCCGGGGGGAGGGTCAGATACGCAGTATTTT	CASSPGGGSDTQYF
TRBJ2-4	-	TRBV27	-	TGTGCCAGCAGTATCCTCCCCGGGCTAGCCAAAAACATTCAGTACTTC	CASSILPGLAKNIQYF
TRBJ2-6	-	TRBV10-3	-	TGTGCCATCAGTGAGTCTGGGCTCTCTGGGGCCAACGTCCTGACTTTC	CAISESGLSGANVLTF
TRBJ2-2	-	TRBV10-2	few	TGCGCCAGCAGGAGGGCCCCCACCGGGGAGCTGTTTTTT	CASRRAPTGELFF
TRBJ1-1	-	TRBV5-1	many	TGCGCCAGCAGCTCCCTGGTAGGAGGGAACACTGAAGCTTTCTTT	CASSSLVGGNTEAFF
TRBJ2-5	TRBD1	TRBV3-1	few	TGTGCCAGCAGCCTCGGGACAGGGCAGCAGACCCAGTACTTC	CASSLGTGQQTQYF
TRBJ2-1	-	TRBV12-5	many	TGTGCTAGTAGAGAGGGGAGCCACAATGAGCAGTTCTTC	CASREGSHNEQFF
TRBJ2-2	TRBD1	TRBV5-4	-	TGTGCCAGCAGCTTGTTAACGACAGGGACGAACACCGGGGAGCTGTTTTTT	CASSLLTTGTNTGELFF
TRBJ1-1	-	TRBV5-1	few	TGCGCCAGCAGCTCCGACGGCCTGAACACTGAAGCTTTCTTT	CASSSDGLNTEAFF
TRBJ2-6	TRBD1	TRBV20-1	-	TGCAGTGCTAGAGCCCGGGACAGGTCTTTCCCTTCTGGGGCCAACGTCCTGACTTTC	CSARARDRSFPSGANVLTF
TRBJ2-3	-	TRBV21-1	-	TGTGCCAGCAGCAAAACTAGCGGGGGGCCAGATACGCAGTATTTT	CASSKTSGGPDTQYF
TRBJ1-4	-	TRBV6-5	few	TGTGCCAGCAGTTATCTCCCGACGGCAACTAATGAAAAACTGTTTTTT	CASSYLPTATNEKLFF
TRBJ2-3	-	TRBV12-3/TRBV12-4	few	TGTGCCAGCAGCCCAACTAGTGGTTCCGATACGCAGTATTTT	CASSPTSGSDTQYF
TRBJ1-4	-	TRBV4-1	-	TGCGCCAGCAGCCAGAAAGTGTGGCGGGTCGGGCCAACTAATGAAAAACTGTTTTTT	CASSQKVWRVGPTNEKLFF
TRBJ2-7	TRBD1	TRBV6-5	few	TGTGCCAGCAGTTACTGGACCGGGACAGGGGGTAACGAGCAGTACTTC	CASSYWTGTGGNEQYF